This TCR beta chain was sequenced for a study of T cells in Graves' hyperthyroidism and ophthalmopathy. About the research overall: It was at initial diagnosis, before any treatment, that peripheral blood was collected.

This clonotype has ten or more counts. The CDR3 contains 15 residues. V lost 5 bases and J lost 7, with 20 bases in between. There were TCR beta CDR3 regions amplified from RNA transcripts. An initial round of RT-PCR targeting the TCR CDR3 relied on the HTBI primer set. TCRdb called the multiplex PCR reads again in MiXCR, with one record for every CDR3 protein. The table shows around 350,000 distinct CDR3 sequences, with about a sixth occurring only once. The chain couples TRBV12-3 or TRBV12-4 to TRBJ2-5, with D tentatively TRBD1 or TRBD2 (5 bases each). The sample comprised blood. The TCR originated in a woman aged 25 to 39 with Graves' hyperthyroidism that later progressed to Graves' ophthalmopathy. As DNA, the CDR3 is TGTGCCAGCAGTCGAGATGCCCAGGGAGCGAGGACCCAGTACTTC. Its protein product is CASSRDAQGARTQYF.